The clone carrying this TCR beta chain was found a few times. What it recognizes is unknown. Germline V gives CDR1 LNHDA, CDR2 SQIVND (reference sequence). Trimming removed 9 bases from V and 4 bases from J; junction bases left unmatched: 5. The CDR3 runs to 13 residues. The sample comes from a study of T cells in localized non-small cell lung cancer. Libraries were prepared by immunoSEQ multiplex PCR; TCRdb keeps only in-frame clonotypes and omits some of them. The sample holds around 1,800 clones; 27% are singletons and the top ten take roughly 13%. General study findings and limits: Longer overall survival was linked to higher blood T cell density. Since sequencing was restricted to only one region of the tumor, intratumor heterogeneity remains a possibility. Compared with tumor, uninvolved adjacent lung displayed greater T cell clonality, ranking highest overall. In adjacent lung appeared a median around 54 of the top 100 tumor clones.

The source was lung tumor tissue, collected before any cancer treatment. This TCR derives from a woman between 40 and 69 years old with stage I lung adenocarcinoma. The chain is built from TRBV19 and TRBJ2-2; TRBD1 matches at 7 bases. The CDR3 reads CASKTGSTGELFF. CDR3 nucleotides: TGTGCCAGCAAGACAGGGAGCACCGGGGAGCTGTTTTTT.